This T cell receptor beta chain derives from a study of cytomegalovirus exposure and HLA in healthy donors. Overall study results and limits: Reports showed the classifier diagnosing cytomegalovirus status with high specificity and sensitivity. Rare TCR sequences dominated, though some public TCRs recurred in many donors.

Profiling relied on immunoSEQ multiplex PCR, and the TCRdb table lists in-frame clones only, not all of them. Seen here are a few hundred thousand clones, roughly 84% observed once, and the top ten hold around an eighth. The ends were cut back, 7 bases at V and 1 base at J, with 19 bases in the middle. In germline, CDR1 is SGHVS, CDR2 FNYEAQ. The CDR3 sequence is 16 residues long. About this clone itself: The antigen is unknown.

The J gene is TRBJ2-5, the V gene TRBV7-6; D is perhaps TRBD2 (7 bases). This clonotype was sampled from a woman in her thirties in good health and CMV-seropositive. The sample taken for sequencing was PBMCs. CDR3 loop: CASNPGASGLQETQYF. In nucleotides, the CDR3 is TGTGCCAGCAACCCAGGGGCTAGCGGACTCCAAGAGACCCAGTACTTC. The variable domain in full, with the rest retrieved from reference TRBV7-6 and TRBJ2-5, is GAGVSQSPRYKVTKRGQDVALRCDPISGHVSLYWYRQALGQGPEFLTYFNYEAQQDKSGLPNDRFSAERPEGSISTLTIQRTEQRDSAMYRCASNPGASGLQETQYFGPGTRLLVL.